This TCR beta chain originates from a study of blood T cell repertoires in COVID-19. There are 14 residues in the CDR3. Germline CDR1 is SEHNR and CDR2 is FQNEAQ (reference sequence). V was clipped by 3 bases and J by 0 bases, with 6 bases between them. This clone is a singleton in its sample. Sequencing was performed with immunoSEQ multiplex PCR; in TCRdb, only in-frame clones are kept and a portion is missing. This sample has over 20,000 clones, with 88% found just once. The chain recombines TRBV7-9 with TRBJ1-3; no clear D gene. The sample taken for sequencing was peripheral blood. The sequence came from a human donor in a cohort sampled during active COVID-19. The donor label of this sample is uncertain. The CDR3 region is CASSLTSSGNTIYF. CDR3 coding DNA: TGTGCCAGCAGCTTGACAAGCTCTGGAAACACCATATATTTT.